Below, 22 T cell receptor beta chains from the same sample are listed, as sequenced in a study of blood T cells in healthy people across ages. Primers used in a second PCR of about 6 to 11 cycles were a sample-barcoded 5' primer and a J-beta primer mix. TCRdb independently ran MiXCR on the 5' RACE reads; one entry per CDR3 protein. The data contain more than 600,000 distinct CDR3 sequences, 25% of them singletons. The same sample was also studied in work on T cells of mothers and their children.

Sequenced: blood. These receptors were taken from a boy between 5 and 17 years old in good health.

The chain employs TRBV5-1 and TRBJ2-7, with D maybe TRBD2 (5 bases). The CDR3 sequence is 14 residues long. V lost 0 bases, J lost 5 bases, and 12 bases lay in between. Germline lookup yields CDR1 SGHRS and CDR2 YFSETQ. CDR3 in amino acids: CASSLARPGDEQYF. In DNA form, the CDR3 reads TGCGCCAGCAGCTTGGCCAGGCCCGGGGACGAGCAGTACTTC.

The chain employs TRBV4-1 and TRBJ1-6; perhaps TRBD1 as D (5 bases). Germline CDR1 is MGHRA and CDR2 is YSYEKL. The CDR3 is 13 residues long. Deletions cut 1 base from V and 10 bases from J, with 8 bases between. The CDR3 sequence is CASSQVGESPLHF. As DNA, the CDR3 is TGCGCCAGCAGCCAAGTAGGGGAGTCACCCCTCCACTTT.

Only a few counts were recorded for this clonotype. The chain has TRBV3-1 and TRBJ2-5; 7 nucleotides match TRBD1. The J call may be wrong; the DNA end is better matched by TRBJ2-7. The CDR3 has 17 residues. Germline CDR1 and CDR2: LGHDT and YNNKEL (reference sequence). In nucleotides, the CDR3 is TGTGCCAGCAGCCAAGAAGTAGTTAGATGGGACAGCGACGAGCAGTACTTC. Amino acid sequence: CASSQEVVRWDSDEQYF.

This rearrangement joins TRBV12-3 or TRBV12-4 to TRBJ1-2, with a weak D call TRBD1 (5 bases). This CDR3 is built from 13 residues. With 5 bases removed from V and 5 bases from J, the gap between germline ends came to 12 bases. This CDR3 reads CASSPPDSYGYTF. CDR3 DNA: TGTGCCAGCAGTCCGCCCGACAGTTATGGCTACACCTTC.

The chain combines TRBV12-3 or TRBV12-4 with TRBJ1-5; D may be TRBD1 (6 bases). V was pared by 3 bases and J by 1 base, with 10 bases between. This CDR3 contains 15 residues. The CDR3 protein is CASSLGGASNQPQHF. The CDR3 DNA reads TGTGCCAGCAGTTTGGGGGGGGCGAGCAATCAGCCCCAGCATTTT.

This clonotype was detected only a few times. DNA of the CDR3: TGTGCCAGCAGCTTAGTGGCGGGAGTATGGGAGACCCAGTACTTC. This translates into CASSLVAGVWETQYF. The chain has TRBV7-3 and TRBJ2-5; 7 nucleotides line up with TRBD2. The V gene's germline CDR1 is SGHTA and CDR2 FQGTGA. Trimming removed 2 bases from V and 5 bases from J; junction bases left unmatched: 8. The CDR3 loop spans 15 amino acids. The whole variable domain, filled in from reference TRBV7-3 and TRBJ2-5, reads GAGVSQTPSNKVTEKGKYVELRCDPISGHTALYWYRQSLGQGPEFLIYFQGTGAADDSGLPNDRFFAVRPEGSVSTLKIQRTERGDSAVYLCASSLVAGVWETQYFGPGTRLLVL.

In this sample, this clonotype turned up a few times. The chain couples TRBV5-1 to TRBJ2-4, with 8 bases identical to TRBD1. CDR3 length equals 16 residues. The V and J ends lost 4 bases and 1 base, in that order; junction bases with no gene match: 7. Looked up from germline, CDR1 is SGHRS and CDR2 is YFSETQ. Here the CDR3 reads CASSDGTGSAKNIQYF. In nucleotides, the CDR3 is TGCGCCAGCAGCGACGGGACAGGTAGCGCCAAAAACATTCAGTACTTC.

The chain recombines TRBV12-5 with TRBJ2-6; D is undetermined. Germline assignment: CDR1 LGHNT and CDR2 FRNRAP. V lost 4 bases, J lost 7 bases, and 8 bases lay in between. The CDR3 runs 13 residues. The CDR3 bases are TGTGCTAGTGGTTCGATGGAAGCCAACGTCCTGACTTTC. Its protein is CASGSMEANVLTF.

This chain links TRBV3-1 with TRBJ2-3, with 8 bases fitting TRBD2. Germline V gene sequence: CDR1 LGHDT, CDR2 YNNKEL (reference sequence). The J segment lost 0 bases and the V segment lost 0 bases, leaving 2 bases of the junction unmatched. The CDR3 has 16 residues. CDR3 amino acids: CASSQDERGSTDTQYF. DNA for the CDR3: TGTGCCAGCAGCCAAGATGAGCGGGGGAGCACAGATACGCAGTATTTT.

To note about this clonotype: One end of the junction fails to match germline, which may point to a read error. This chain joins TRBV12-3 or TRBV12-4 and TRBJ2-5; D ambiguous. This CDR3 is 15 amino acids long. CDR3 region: CVSSTPFDLGETQYF. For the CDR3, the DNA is TGTGTCAGCAGCACGCCCTTTGACTTGGGGGAGACCCAGTACTTC.

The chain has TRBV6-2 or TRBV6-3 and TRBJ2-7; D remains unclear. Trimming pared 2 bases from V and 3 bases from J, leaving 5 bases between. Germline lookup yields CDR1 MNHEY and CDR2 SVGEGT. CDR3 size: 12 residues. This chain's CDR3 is CASSYRNYEQYF. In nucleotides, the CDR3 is TGTGCCAGCAGTTACAGGAACTACGAGCAGTACTTC.

DNA for the CDR3: TGTGCCAGCAGCGGACTCTTAGCCTACGAGCAGTACTTC. Protein: CASSGLLAYEQYF. The chain couples TRBV2 to TRBJ2-7; possibly TRBD2 for D (5 bases). The V gene's germline CDR1 is SNHLY and CDR2 FYNNEI. This CDR3 spans 13 amino acids. V was shortened by 6 bases and J by 2 bases, with 11 bases between the two germline ends.

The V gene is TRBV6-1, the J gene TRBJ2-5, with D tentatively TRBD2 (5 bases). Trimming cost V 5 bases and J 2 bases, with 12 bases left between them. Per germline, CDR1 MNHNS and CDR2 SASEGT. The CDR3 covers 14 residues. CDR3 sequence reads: CASSPMRAQETQYF. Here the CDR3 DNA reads TGTGCCAGCAGTCCCATGAGGGCTCAAGAGACCCAGTACTTC.

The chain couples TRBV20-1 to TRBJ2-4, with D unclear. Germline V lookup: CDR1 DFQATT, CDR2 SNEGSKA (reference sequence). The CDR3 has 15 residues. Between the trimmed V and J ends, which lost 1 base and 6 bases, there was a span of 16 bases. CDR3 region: CSARVDQAEINIQYF. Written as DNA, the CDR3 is TGCAGTGCTAGAGTTGATCAGGCCGAGATAAACATTCAGTACTTC.

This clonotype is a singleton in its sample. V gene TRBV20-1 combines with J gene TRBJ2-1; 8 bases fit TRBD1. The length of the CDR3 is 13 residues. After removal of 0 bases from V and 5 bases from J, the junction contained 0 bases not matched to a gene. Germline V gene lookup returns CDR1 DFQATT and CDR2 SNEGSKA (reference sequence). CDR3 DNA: TGCAGTGCTAGAGAACAGGGGGACAATGAGCAGTTCTTC. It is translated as CSAREQGDNEQFF.

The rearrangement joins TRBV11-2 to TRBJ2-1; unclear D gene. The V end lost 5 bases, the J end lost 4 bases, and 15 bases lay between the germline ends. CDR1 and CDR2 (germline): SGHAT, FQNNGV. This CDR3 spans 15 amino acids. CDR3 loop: CASSGNPSQYNEQFF. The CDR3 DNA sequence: TGTGCCAGCAGCGGAAATCCCTCGCAATACAATGAGCAGTTCTTC.

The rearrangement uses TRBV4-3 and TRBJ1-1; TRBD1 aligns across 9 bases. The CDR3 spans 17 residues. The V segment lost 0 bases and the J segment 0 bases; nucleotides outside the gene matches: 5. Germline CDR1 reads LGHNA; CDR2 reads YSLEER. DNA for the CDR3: TGCGCCAGCAGCCAAGACCGGGACAGGGACATGAACACTGAAGCTTTCTTT. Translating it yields CASSQDRDRDMNTEAFF.

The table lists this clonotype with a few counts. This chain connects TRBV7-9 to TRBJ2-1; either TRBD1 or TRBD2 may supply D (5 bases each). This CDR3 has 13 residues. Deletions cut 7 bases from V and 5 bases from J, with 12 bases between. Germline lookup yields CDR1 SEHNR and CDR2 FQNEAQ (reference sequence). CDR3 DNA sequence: TGTGCCAGCACGGGACGGGTGGACAATGAGCAGTTCTTC. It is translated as CASTGRVDNEQFF.

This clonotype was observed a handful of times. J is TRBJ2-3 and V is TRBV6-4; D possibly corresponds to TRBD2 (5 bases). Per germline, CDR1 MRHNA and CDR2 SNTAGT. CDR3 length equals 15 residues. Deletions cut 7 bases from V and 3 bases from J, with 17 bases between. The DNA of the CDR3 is TGTGCCAGCACAAGACGTGAGGGAATAACAGATACGCAGTATTTT. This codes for CASTRREGITDTQYF.

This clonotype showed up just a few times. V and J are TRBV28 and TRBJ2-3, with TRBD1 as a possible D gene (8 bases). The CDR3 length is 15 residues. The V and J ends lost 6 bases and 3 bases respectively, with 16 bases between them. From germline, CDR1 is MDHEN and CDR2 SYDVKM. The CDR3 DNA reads TGTGCCAGCAGCCGTGGACAGGGAGGGACAGATACGCAGTATTTT. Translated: CASSRGQGGTDTQYF.

CDR3 amino acids: CATSDSRGGYGYTF. CDR3 DNA: TGTGCCACCAGTGATTCGCGGGGGGGCTATGGCTACACCTTC. The chain links TRBV24-1 to TRBJ1-2, with D possibly being TRBD1 (5 bases). The V end was cut by 2 bases, the J end by 4 bases, with 10 bases between. CDR1 and CDR2 (germline): KGHDR, SFDVKD. The CDR3 runs 14 residues.

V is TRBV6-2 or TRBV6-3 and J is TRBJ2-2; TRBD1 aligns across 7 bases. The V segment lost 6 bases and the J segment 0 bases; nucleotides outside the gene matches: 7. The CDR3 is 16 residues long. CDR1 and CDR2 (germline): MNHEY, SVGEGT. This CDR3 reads CASRSWDRANTGELFF. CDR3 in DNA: TGTGCCAGCAGATCATGGGACAGAGCGAACACCGGGGAGCTGTTTTTT.